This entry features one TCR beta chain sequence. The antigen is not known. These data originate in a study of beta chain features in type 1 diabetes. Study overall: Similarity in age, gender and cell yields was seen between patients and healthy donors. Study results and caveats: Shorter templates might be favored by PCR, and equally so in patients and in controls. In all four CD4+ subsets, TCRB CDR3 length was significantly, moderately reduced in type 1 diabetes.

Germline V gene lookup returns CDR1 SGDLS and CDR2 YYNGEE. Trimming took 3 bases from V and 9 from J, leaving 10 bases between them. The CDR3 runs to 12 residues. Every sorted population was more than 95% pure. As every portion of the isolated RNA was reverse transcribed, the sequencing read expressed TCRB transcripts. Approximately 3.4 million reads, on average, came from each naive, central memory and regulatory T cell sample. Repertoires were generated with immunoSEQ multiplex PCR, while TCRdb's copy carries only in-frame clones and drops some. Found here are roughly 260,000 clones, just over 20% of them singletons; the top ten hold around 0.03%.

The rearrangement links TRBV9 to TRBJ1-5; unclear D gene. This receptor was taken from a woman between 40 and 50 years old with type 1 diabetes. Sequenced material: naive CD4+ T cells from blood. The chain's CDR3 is CASSAEGGPQHF. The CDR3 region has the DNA TGTGCCAGCAGCGCCGAGGGTGGGCCCCAGCATTTT.